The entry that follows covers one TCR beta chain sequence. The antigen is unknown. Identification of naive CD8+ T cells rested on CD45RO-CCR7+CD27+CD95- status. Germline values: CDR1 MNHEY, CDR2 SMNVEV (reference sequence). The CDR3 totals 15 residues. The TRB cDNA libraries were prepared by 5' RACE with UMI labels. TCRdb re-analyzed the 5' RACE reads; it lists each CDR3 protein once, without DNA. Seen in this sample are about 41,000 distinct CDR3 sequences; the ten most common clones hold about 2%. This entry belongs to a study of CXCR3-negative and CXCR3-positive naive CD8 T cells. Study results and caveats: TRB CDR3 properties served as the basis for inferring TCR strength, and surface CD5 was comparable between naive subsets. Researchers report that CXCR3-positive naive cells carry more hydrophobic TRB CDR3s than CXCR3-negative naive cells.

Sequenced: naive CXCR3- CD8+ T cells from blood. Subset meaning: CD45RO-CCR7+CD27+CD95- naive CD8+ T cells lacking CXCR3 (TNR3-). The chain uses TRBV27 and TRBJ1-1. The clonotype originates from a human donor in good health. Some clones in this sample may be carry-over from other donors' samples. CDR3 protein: CASSLSWGSWTEAFF.